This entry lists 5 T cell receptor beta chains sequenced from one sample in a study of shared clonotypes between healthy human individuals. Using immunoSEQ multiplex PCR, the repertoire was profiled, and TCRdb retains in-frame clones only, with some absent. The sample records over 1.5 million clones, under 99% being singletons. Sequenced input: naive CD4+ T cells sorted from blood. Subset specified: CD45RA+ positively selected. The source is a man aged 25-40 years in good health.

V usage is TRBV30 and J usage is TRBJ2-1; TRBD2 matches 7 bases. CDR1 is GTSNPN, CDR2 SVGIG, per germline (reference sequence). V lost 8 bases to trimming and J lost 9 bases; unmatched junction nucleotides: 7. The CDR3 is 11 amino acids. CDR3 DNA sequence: TGTGCCAGGACCTTAGCGGGTGAGCAGTTCTTC. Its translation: CARTLAGEQFF.

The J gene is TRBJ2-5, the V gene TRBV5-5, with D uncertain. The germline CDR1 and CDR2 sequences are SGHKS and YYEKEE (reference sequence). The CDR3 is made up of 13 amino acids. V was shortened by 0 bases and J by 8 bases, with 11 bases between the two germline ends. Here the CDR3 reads CASSLDSLSTQYF. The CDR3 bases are TGTGCCAGCAGCTTGGACAGCCTCTCTACCCAGTACTTC.

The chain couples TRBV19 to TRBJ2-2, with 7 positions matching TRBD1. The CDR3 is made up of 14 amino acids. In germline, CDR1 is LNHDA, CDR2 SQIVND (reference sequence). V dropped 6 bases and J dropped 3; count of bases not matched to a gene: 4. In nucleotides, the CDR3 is TGTGCCAGTAGCAGGGGGTCGTACACCGGGGAGCTGTTTTTT. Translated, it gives CASSRGSYTGELFF.

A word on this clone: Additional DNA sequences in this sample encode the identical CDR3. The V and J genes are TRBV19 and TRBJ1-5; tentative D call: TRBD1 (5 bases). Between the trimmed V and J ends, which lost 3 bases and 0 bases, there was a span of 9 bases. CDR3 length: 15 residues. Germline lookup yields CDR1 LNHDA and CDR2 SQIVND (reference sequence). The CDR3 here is CASSIQGPSNQPQHF. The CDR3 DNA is TGTGCCAGTAGTATCCAGGGACCTAGCAATCAGCCCCAGCATTTT.

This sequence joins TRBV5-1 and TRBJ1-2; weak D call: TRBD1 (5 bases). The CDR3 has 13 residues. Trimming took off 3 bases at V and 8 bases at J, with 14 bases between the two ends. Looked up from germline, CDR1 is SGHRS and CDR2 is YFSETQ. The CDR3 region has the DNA TGCGCCAGCAGCTCTATGGGGGAATTAGGCTACACCTTC. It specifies CASSSMGELGYTF.